The 27 T cell receptor beta chains below were found in one sample sequenced in a study of blood T cell repertoires in COVID-19. Only in-frame clones appear in the TCRdb table, and some are missing; sequencing was by immunoSEQ multiplex PCR. The sample holds 240,000 or so clones; about 86% are singletons and the top ten take roughly 3%. Material for sequencing was peripheral blood. These receptors all stem from a woman aged 25 to 39 who had recovered from COVID-19.

This chain links TRBV12-5 with TRBJ2-2; TRBD1 aligns across 7 bases. V was pared by 5 bases and J by 4 bases, with 10 bases of the junction left unmatched. This CDR3 has 16 amino acids. Germline CDR1 LGHNT, CDR2 FRNRAP. Written as DNA, the CDR3 is TGTGCTAGTGGTCTTGTTGGGGGACAGTTCACCGGGGAGCTGTTTTTT. Residues: CASGLVGGQFTGELFF.

The V call is TRBV4-3, the J call TRBJ1-1, with 7 bases lining up with TRBD1. Trimming took 3 bases from V and 4 from J; bases not matched to a gene: 8. CDR1 is LGHNA and CDR2 is YSLEER in the germline V gene. The CDR3 consists of 15 residues. In DNA, the CDR3 is TGCGCCAGCAGCCACGAGGACAGGTGGGGCACTGAAGCTTTCTTT. Its protein product is CASSHEDRWGTEAFF.

The rearrangement uses TRBV15 and TRBJ2-3; a possible D gene is TRBD2 (5 bases). The CDR3 length is 15 residues. Germline CDR1 is LNHNV and CDR2 is YYDKDF (reference sequence). The V gene lost 1 base and the J gene lost 2 bases, with 10 bases spanning the gap. CDR3 bases: TGTGCCACCAGCAGAGGTCTAGCCGCCACAGATACGCAGTATTTT. Residues: CATSRGLAATDTQYF.

CDR3 protein: CASSSRDRQNTEAFF. The CDR3 nucleotides read TGTGCCAGCAGCTCCAGGGACAGACAGAACACTGAAGCTTTCTTT. This chain joins TRBV7-9 and TRBJ1-1, with 7 bases identical to TRBD1. This CDR3 has 15 amino acids. Germline CDR1 is SEHNR and CDR2 is FQNEAQ (reference sequence). The V and J ends lost 4 bases and 1 base, in that order; junction bases with no gene match: 6.

The count of this clone is one. This rearrangement joins TRBV7-6 to TRBJ2-5; no firm D call. The CDR3 length is 17 residues. The germline V gene encodes CDR1 SGHVS and CDR2 FNYEAQ. V lost 1 base and J lost 3, with 18 bases in between. The CDR3 DNA is TGTGCCAGCAGCTTAGGGCGGCCGGGTTCGTTTGAAGAGACCCAGTACTTC. This gives the protein CASSLGRPGSFEETQYF.

The CDR3 region has the DNA TGTGCCAGTAGACTCCTGGGGGCTAGCGGGGGAACAGATACGCAGTATTTT. It encodes CASRLLGASGGTDTQYF. The chain carries TRBV19 and TRBJ2-3; 10 bases line up with TRBD2. Germline loops: CDR1 LNHDA, CDR2 SQIVND (reference sequence). The V and J ends lost 6 bases and 3 bases, in that order; junction bases with no gene match: 12. There are 17 residues in the CDR3.

The gene calls are TRBV19 and TRBJ1-2; D might be TRBD1 (6 bases). The CDR3 is made up of 14 amino acids. Germline V CDR1 and CDR2: LNHDA, SQIVND (reference sequence). V lost 1 base to trimming and J lost 6 bases, with 12 bases between them. The CDR3 DNA reads as TGTGCCAGTAGTATAGTGGACAGACCGAATGGCTACACCTTC. Its protein is CASSIVDRPNGYTF.

The chain is built from TRBV2 and TRBJ1-2, with a tentative D call TRBD1 (6 bases). The V and J ends lost 2 bases and 6 bases respectively, with 7 bases between them. Germline assignment: CDR1 SNHLY and CDR2 FYNNEI. The CDR3 has 12 amino acids. CDR3 loop: CASSEQGHGYTF. The CDR3 DNA follows: TGTGCCAGCAGTGAACAGGGGCATGGCTACACCTTC. Based on the CDR3 plus reference TRBV2 and TRBJ1-2, the full variable domain is EPEVTQTPSHQVTQMGQEVILRCVPISNHLYFYWYRQILGQKVEFLVSFYNNEISEKSEIFDDQFSVERPDGSNFTLKIRSTKLEDSAMYFCASSEQGHGYTFGSGTRLTVV.

This clone was detected a few times. The rearrangement links TRBV15 to TRBJ2-3; weak D call: TRBD2 (5 bases). Looked up from germline, CDR1 is LNHNV and CDR2 is YYDKDF (reference sequence). This CDR3 has 16 amino acids. V was cut by 0 bases and J by 4 bases, with 14 bases left in between. The CDR3 coding sequence is TGTGCCACCAGCAGAGACCCGGGAAGCTCGTCAGATACGCAGTATTTT. The encoded protein is CATSRDPGSSSDTQYF.

V is TRBV5-6 and J is TRBJ2-3, with D unclear. Trimming took 0 bases from V and 0 from J, leaving 11 bases between them. Germline assignment: CDR1 SGHDT and CDR2 YYEEEE. The CDR3 spans 16 residues. CDR3: CASSLGWAQSTDTQYF. CDR3 nucleotides: TGTGCCAGCAGCTTGGGCTGGGCCCAGAGCACAGATACGCAGTATTTT. The variable domain in full, completed from reference TRBV5-6 and TRBJ2-3, reads DAGVTQSPTHLIKTRGQQVTLRCSPKSGHDTVSWYQQALGQGPQFIFQYYEEEERQRGNFPDRFSGHQFPNYSSELNVNALLLGDSALYLCASSLGWAQSTDTQYFGPGTRLTVL.

The J gene is TRBJ1-5, the V gene TRBV28, with D tentatively TRBD1 (5 bases). Trimming cost V 7 bases and J 4 bases, with 11 bases left between them. There are 13 residues in the CDR3. Germline V gene data show CDR1 as MDHEN and CDR2 as SYDVKM. CDR3 region: CASIGGINQPQHF. CDR3 DNA sequence: TGTGCCAGCATCGGGGGGATTAATCAGCCCCAGCATTTT.

With regard to this clone: Other DNA sequences in the sample encode the same CDR3. The chain links TRBV27 to TRBJ2-5; TRBD1 is a possible D gene (6 bases). Looked up from germline, CDR1 is MNHEY and CDR2 is SMNVEV (reference sequence). V dropped 4 bases and J dropped 4 bases, with 16 bases sitting between them. The CDR3 runs to 15 residues. Here the CDR3 DNA reads TGTGCCAGCAGTTCCCCACAGGGTGGGGGAGAGACCCAGTACTTC. It translates to CASSSPQGGGETQYF.

Only a few counts were recorded for this clone. The gene calls are TRBV19 and TRBJ1-5; D is unclear. The germline CDR1 and CDR2 sequences are LNHDA and SQIVND (reference sequence). V was clipped by 3 bases and J by 2 bases, with 8 bases between them. The CDR3 runs 14 residues. The CDR3, as DNA: TGTGCCAGTAGTATGGCCGAGGGCAATCAGCCCCAGCATTTT. Amino acid sequence: CASSMAEGNQPQHF. The whole variable domain, remainder taken from reference TRBV19 and TRBJ1-5, is DGGITQSPKYLFRKEGQNVTLSCEQNLNHDAMYWYRQDPGQGLRLIYYSQIVNDFQKGDIAEGYSVSREKKESFPLTVTSAQKNPTAFYLCASSMAEGNQPQHFGDGTRLSIL.

The J gene is TRBJ1-2, the V gene TRBV6-7; 7 nucleotides match TRBD1. TRBV6-7 is designated an ORF whose function remains uncertain. Losses at the gene ends were 0 bases for V and 0 bases for J; bases not matched to a gene: 7. The CDR3 has 17 amino acids. CDR3 in DNA: TGTGCCAGCAGTTACTCCGGGACAGACCCGTCTAACTATGGCTACACCTTC. Translated: CASSYSGTDPSNYGYTF.

In this sample, this clone turned up once. This chain uses TRBV20-1 with TRBJ2-1; D perhaps matches TRBD1 (6 bases). The V end was cut by 4 bases, the J end by 14 bases, with 12 bases between. This CDR3 is 10 amino acids long. From germline, CDR1 is DFQATT and CDR2 SNEGSKA (reference sequence). CDR3 residues: CSANTGLEFF. The CDR3 DNA follows: TGCAGTGCTAACACAGGGTTAGAGTTCTTC.

The rearrangement links TRBV5-3 to TRBJ1-5; D remains unclear. TRBV5-3 is classed as an ORF, of uncertain function. V lost 3 bases to trimming and J lost 5 bases, with 15 bases between them. The CDR3 is made up of 15 amino acids. The CDR3 loop is CARSYTPRFYQPQHF. CDR3 DNA: TGTGCCAGAAGCTACACCCCTAGATTTTATCAGCCCCAGCATTTT.

J is TRBJ1-4 and V is TRBV7-9; 7 nucleotides line up with TRBD1. V lost 3 bases, J lost 2 bases, and 6 bases stayed unmatched. CDR1 and CDR2 from the germline V gene are SEHNR and FQNEAQ (reference sequence). CDR3 size: 16 residues. In DNA form, the CDR3 reads TGTGCCAGCAGCTTCTCCGGACAGGCGACTAATGAAAAACTGTTTTTT. Residues: CASSFSGQATNEKLFF.

V usage is TRBV7-9 and J usage is TRBJ1-3; TRBD1 is a possible D gene (6 bases). The germline V and J ends were trimmed by 0 bases and 7 bases, with 10 bases remaining between them. Germline V gene data show CDR1 as SEHNR and CDR2 as FQNEAQ (reference sequence). The CDR3 extends over 14 amino acids. This CDR3 is CASSLAGTGNTIYF. The CDR3 DNA is TGTGCCAGCAGCTTAGCTGGCACAGGGAACACCATATATTTT. Filled out from reference TRBV7-9 and TRBJ1-3, the complete variable domain reads DTGVSQNPRHKITKRGQNVTFRCDPISEHNRLYWYRQTLGQGPEFLTYFQNEAQLEKSRLLSDRFSAERPKGSFSTLEIQRTEQGDSAMYLCASSLAGTGNTIYFGEGSWLTVV.

The V gene is TRBV24-1, the J gene TRBJ2-1, with 7 bases aligning to TRBD1. Germline V gene sequence: CDR1 KGHDR, CDR2 SFDVKD. J lost 6 bases, V lost 10 bases, and 5 bases had no gene match. The CDR3 runs to 12 residues. CDR3 protein: CATRTGSNEQFF. CDR3 DNA sequence: TGTGCCACGCGGACAGGCTCCAATGAGCAGTTCTTC.

The gene calls are TRBV4-1 and TRBJ2-2; 9 bases agree with TRBD2. The V and J ends lost 3 bases and 7 bases, in that order; junction bases with no gene match: 6. The CDR3 runs to 15 residues. The germline V gene has CDR1 MGHRA and CDR2 YSYEKL. CDR3 residues: CASSQAGLAVGELFF. The CDR3 DNA reads as TGCGCCAGCAGCCAGGCGGGACTAGCTGTCGGGGAGCTGTTTTTT.

This clone was recorded a few times. This CDR3 is CASSPPGVGQAYEQYF. The CDR3 coding sequence is TGTGCCAGCAGCCCCCCCGGGGTTGGACAGGCCTACGAGCAGTACTTC. The V and J genes are TRBV7-9 and TRBJ2-7; 7 nucleotides align to TRBD1. Germline assignment: CDR1 SEHNR and CDR2 FQNEAQ (reference sequence). Germline trimming cut 5 bases from V and 2 bases from J; bases unmatched to any gene: 12. CDR3 length: 16 residues.

This clone was found once. This chain connects TRBV15 to TRBJ1-3; TRBD1 matches at 11 bases. The V gene end was trimmed by 0 bases and the J gene end by 4 bases; junction bases not matched to a gene: 5. This CDR3 is built from 17 residues. Germline-derived CDR1 and CDR2 are LNHNV and YYDKDF (reference sequence). The CDR3 spells CATSRDPWTGGGNTIYF. As DNA, the CDR3 is TGTGCCACCAGCAGAGATCCTTGGACAGGGGGCGGAAACACCATATATTTT.

This chain uses TRBV9 with TRBJ2-1; TRBD1 might be the D (6 bases). The CDR3 loop spans 14 amino acids. V lost 0 bases and J lost 10, with 14 bases in between. CDR1 SGDLS and CDR2 YYNGEE come from the germline V gene. In DNA, the CDR3 is TGTGCCAGCAGCGTAGGGGACACCCTTTGGGAGCAGTTCTTC. Amino acid sequence: CASSVGDTLWEQFF.

The rearrangement joins TRBV5-1 to TRBJ1-2, with D possibly TRBD1 on 6 matching bases. With 0 bases removed from V and 2 bases from J, the gap between germline ends came to 23 bases. Germline assignment: CDR1 SGHRS and CDR2 YFSETQ. The length of the CDR3 is 19 residues. The CDR3 is CASSLAGIGGGDLNYGYTF. DNA for the CDR3: TGCGCCAGCAGCTTGGCCGGCATCGGTGGGGGCGATCTAAACTATGGCTACACCTTC.

The CDR3, as DNA: TGTGCCAGCAGTTACTCGAGACAGGGGGCCTGGGGCTACACCTTC. This codes for CASSYSRQGAWGYTF. J is TRBJ1-2 and V is TRBV6-5; 10 nucleotides agree with TRBD1. In germline, CDR1 is MNHEY, CDR2 SVGAGI. The CDR3 spans 15 residues. Losses at the gene ends were 0 bases for V and 8 bases for J; bases not matched to a gene: 6.

The DNA of the CDR3 is TGTGCCAGCAGTTTAGCAATGGGCCAGCAGTACTTC. As protein: CASSLAMGQQYF. The chain carries TRBV12-3 or TRBV12-4 and TRBJ2-7; D gene unclear. The CDR3 consists of 12 residues. V was shortened by 0 bases and J by 8 bases, with 8 bases between the two germline ends.

This chain joins TRBV29-1 and TRBJ1-4; 9 bases map to TRBD1. This CDR3 spans 15 amino acids. J gave up 7 bases and V 2 bases, and 8 bases lay outside the gene matches. From germline, CDR1 is SQVTM and CDR2 ANQGSEA. The DNA for the CDR3 is TGCAGCGTTGAACTAGGACAGGGGATGACTGAAAAACTGTTTTTT. Its translation: CSVELGQGMTEKLFF.